Listed below are T cell receptor beta chains from one sample, sequenced in a study of cytomegalovirus exposure and HLA in healthy donors. Libraries were prepared by immunoSEQ multiplex PCR; TCRdb keeps only in-frame clonotypes and omits some of them. The repertoire consists of some 120,000 clones, with about three quarters occurring once and the leading ten covering 0.95% to 1.1%. The sequenced sample consisted of PBMCs. These receptors were collected from a human donor in good health. Each CDR3 is given with its conserved first and last residue. The D gene is left open where the match is weak. Not all rows give a size; the values are once, few, many and, for expanded clones, a class.

v_gene,j_gene,abundance,d_gene,CDR3nt,CDR3aa
TRBV7-6,TRBJ2-2,.,.,TGTGCCAGCAGCTTATGGCAGAACACCGGGGAGCTGTTTTTT,CASSLWQNTGELFF
TRBV5-1,TRBJ1-5,.,.,TGCGCCAGCAGCTTGGGAGACAGAGATCAGCCCCAGCATTTT,CASSLGDRDQPQHF
TRBV6-1,TRBJ2-3,.,TRBD2,TGTGCCAGCACCCTAGCGGGGGAAGGAACAGATACGCAGTATTTT,CASTLAGEGTDTQYF
TRBV27,TRBJ1-2,.,.,TGTGCCAGCAGCTGGGGGGGGCAGGACTATGGCTACACCTTC,CASSWGGQDYGYTF
TRBV7-7,TRBJ1-3,.,.,TGTGCCAGCAGCGAGGGACTGAGAAACACCATATATTTT,CASSEGLRNTIYF
TRBV7-3,TRBJ2-1,.,.,TGTGCCAGCAGCTTAGGGGGGTTAGGGGAGCAGTTCTTC,CASSLGGLGEQFF
TRBV27,TRBJ2-1,.,TRBD2,TGTGCCAGCAGTTTACTAGCGGGGTTGAATGAGCAGTTCTTC,CASSLLAGLNEQFF
TRBV19,TRBJ1-4,.,TRBD1,TGTGCCAGTTCGGGCACAGGGGGGGGTGAAAAACTGTTTTTT,CASSGTGGGEKLFF
TRBV6-1,TRBJ1-1,few,.,TGTGCCAGCACTGTAACCCGGACACCCAACACTGAAGCTTTCTTT,CASTVTRTPNTEAFF
TRBV10-3,TRBJ2-7,.,.,TGTGCCATCAGTGATGACGGGGGAAGCTCCTACGAGCAGTACTTC,CAISDDGGSSYEQYF
TRBV5-4,TRBJ1-4,.,TRBD1,TGTGCCAGCAGCTTGCAACGCGACAGGGGGCGACGACATAATGAAAAACTGTTTTTT,CASSLQRDRGRRHNEKLFF
TRBV6-6,TRBJ2-5,.,.,TGTGCCAGCAGTTACCAGGGAGAGACCCAGTACTTC,CASSYQGETQYF
TRBV2,TRBJ1-2,.,.,TGTGCCAGCAGGGCCTCGACAGGCCTAAATAACTATGGCTACACCTTC,CASRASTGLNNYGYTF
TRBV5-6,TRBJ1-4,.,.,TGTGCCAGCAGCTTGTCAGGGTCCCTCCCCGAAAAACTGTTTTTT,CASSLSGSLPEKLFF
TRBV27,TRBJ2-1,.,TRBD2,TGTGCCAGCAGTTTGGCTAGCGGGGGCTATGAGCAGTTCTTC,CASSLASGGYEQFF
TRBV7-2,TRBJ2-3,.,.,TGTGCCAGCAGCTTTAGTCGAGGAGATACGCAGTATTTT,CASSFSRGDTQYF
TRBV6-5,TRBJ2-1,.,TRBD1,TGTGCCAGCAGTTACTCGACAGGGGGCAATGAGCAGTTCTTC,CASSYSTGGNEQFF
TRBV4-1,TRBJ2-3,.,TRBD2,TGCGCCAGCAGGGGGTCCAGGACTAGTACCACAGATACGCAGTATTTT,CASRGSRTSTTDTQYF
TRBV7-9,TRBJ1-1,.,.,TGTGCCAGCAGCTTAGTTAGGGGCAGCATGAACACTGAAGCTTTCTTT,CASSLVRGSMNTEAFF
TRBV19,TRBJ1-1,.,TRBD1,TGTGCCAGTAGCCCCCTACAGGGGACTGCCATGAACACTGAAGCTTTCTTT,CASSPLQGTAMNTEAFF
TRBV10-2,TRBJ1-6,.,.,TGCGCCAGCAGTGGCCTCGGGGTGACCTATAATTCACCCCTCCACTTT,CASSGLGVTYNSPLHF
TRBV4-3,TRBJ1-1,once,.,TGCGCCAGCAGCCAAGGAGGGGAAGCTTTCTTT,CASSQGGEAFF
TRBV6-5,TRBJ2-1,.,TRBD2,TGTGCCAGCAGTTCTCGCGGGGGGGCTTTAGGGCAGTTCTTC,CASSSRGGALGQFF
TRBV11-2,TRBJ2-7,.,TRBD2,TGTGCCAGCAGCCCGGACCGCGGGACTAGCGCCCTGTCCCGCTACGAGCAGTACTTC,CASSPDRGTSALSRYEQYF
TRBV18,TRBJ2-7,.,TRBD1,TGTGCCAGCTCCCCCGGACAGGGAAACTACGAGCAGTACTTC,CASSPGQGNYEQYF
TRBV4-1,TRBJ2-7,few,.,TGCGCCAGCAGCCAAGTTGATTTTTTACCGGGACAAGGCTACGAGCAGTACTTC,CASSQVDFLPGQGYEQYF
TRBV6-1,TRBJ2-1,.,.,TGTGCCAGCAGTGAAGTTCGGGAGAACAATGAGCAGTTCTTC,CASSEVRENNEQFF
TRBV18,TRBJ2-1,.,TRBD2,TGTGCCAGCTCACCTCCTAGCGGGGGGGCGAAGGAGCAGTTCTTC,CASSPPSGGAKEQFF
TRBV4-1,TRBJ2-2,few,TRBD1,TGCGCCAGCAGCCAAGCCGGACAGGGGGACACCGGGGAGCTGTTTTTT,CASSQAGQGDTGELFF
TRBV14,TRBJ1-4,.,.,TGTGCCAGCAGCCAAGTCTATGGTTCGCGAAAACTGTTTTTT,CASSQVYGSRKLFF
TRBV7-9,TRBJ2-7,.,.,TGTGCCAGCAGCTTAGACAGGCTGGAAGGCTACGAGCAGTACTTC,CASSLDRLEGYEQYF
TRBV5-6,TRBJ1-2,.,.,TGTGCCAGCAGCTCCCGACTCCTTGGCTTAATACACACCTTC,CASSSRLLGLIHTF
TRBV6-6,TRBJ2-5,.,.,TGTGCCAGCAGATGGGGGGAAGAGACCCAGTACTTC,CASRWGEETQYF
TRBV7-9,TRBJ1-4,.,TRBD1,TGTGCCAGCAGCCCCGGACAGGGAGATGAAAAACTGTTTTTT,CASSPGQGDEKLFF
TRBV27,TRBJ1-4,few,TRBD1,TGTGCCAGCAGTTCCCAAACAGGGGGCGTAGAAAAACTGTTTTTT,CASSSQTGGVEKLFF
TRBV7-2,TRBJ2-1,.,.,TGTGCCAGCAGCTTAGATACAGGGTACAATGAGCAGTTCTTC,CASSLDTGYNEQFF
TRBV7-9,TRBJ2-7,.,.,TGTGCCAGCACGGGCGGGGCCTCATACGAGCAGTACTTC,CASTGGASYEQYF
TRBV5-1,TRBJ2-7,.,.,TGCGCCAGCAGCTTGGAGGTAACAGGCTTTTACGAGCAGTACTTC,CASSLEVTGFYEQYF
TRBV18,TRBJ2-3,.,.,TGTGCCAGCTCACCAAATGGAGGGGCAAGGACAGATACGCAGTATTTT,CASSPNGGARTDTQYF
TRBV5-1,TRBJ2-2,.,TRBD2,TGCGCCAGCAATGGACTAGCGGGCACCGGGGAGCTGTTTTTT,CASNGLAGTGELFF
TRBV5-6,TRBJ2-3,.,.,TGTGCCAGCAGCTTGTGGAGAAACACAGATACGCAGTATTTT,CASSLWRNTDTQYF
TRBV4-1,TRBJ2-6,few,.,TGCGCCAGCAGCCAAGGTCGGCAGGGATCAGGGGCCAACGTCCTGACTTTC,CASSQGRQGSGANVLTF
TRBV19,TRBJ2-1,.,TRBD1,TGTGCCAGTAGTGCCCGGGACAGGTACAATGAGCAGTTCTTC,CASSARDRYNEQFF
TRBV7-2,TRBJ2-7,.,TRBD2,TGTGCCAGCAGCAGACGGACTAGCGGGGGGGACAAGGGGGTCTACGAGCAGTACTTC,CASSRRTSGGDKGVYEQYF
TRBV29-1,TRBJ1-1,.,TRBD1,TGCAGCGTGGAAAAGGGACAGGGCCCTGAAGCTTTCTTT,CSVEKGQGPEAFF
TRBV7-9,TRBJ1-1,few,.,TGTGCCAGCAGCTTCATCGGGACTGAAGCTTTCTTT,CASSFIGTEAFF
TRBV7-9,TRBJ1-1,once,.,TGTGCCAGCAGCTTATTCCATCCGAACACTGAAGCTTTCTTT,CASSLFHPNTEAFF
TRBV27,TRBJ2-5,.,.,TGTGCCAGCAGCTATAGGGGGGGAAGCATAGAGACCCAGTACTTC,CASSYRGGSIETQYF
TRBV2,TRBJ1-1,.,.,TGTGCCAGCAGCGCGGAGCTGAACACTGAAGCTTTCTTT,CASSAELNTEAFF
TRBV6-1,TRBJ1-6,.,TRBD1,TGTGCCAGCAGTGATCCTACTCCTGGGACAGGGGGCCACTCACCCCTCCACTTT,CASSDPTPGTGGHSPLHF
TRBV25-1,TRBJ2-7,.,TRBD2,TGTGCCAGCAGTGGCACTAGCGGGGTTTACGAGCAGTACTTC,CASSGTSGVYEQYF
TRBV28,TRBJ1-2,.,.,TGTGCCAGCAGTCCCTTCGGTTGGGGCTACACCTTC,CASSPFGWGYTF
TRBV5-8,TRBJ1-2,.,.,TGTGCCAGCAGCTTAGGAGGGAGCTATGGCTACACCTTC,CASSLGGSYGYTF
TRBV5-1,TRBJ2-1,few,.,TGCGCCAGCAGCTTGCCTGACAGGTCGGAAGGACAGTTCTTC,CASSLPDRSEGQFF
TRBV5-1,TRBJ2-1,.,TRBD2,TGCGCCAGCAGCTCGGGACTAGCGGGGGAGGATGAGCAGTTCTTC,CASSSGLAGEDEQFF
TRBV2,TRBJ1-5,.,TRBD1,TGTGCCAGCAGCCAAGACAGGGGGGCGAAGGGTCAGCCCCAGCATTTT,CASSQDRGAKGQPQHF
TRBV5-4,TRBJ2-1,.,TRBD2,TGTGCCAGCAGCTTGGGAGGGACTAGCGGGGGGTATGGTGAGCAGTTCTTC,CASSLGGTSGGYGEQFF
TRBV19,TRBJ2-2,.,.,TGTGCCAGTAGTAGCAGGGGGGTAGGCACCGGGGAGCTGTTTTTT,CASSSRGVGTGELFF
TRBV6-1,TRBJ1-3,.,.,TGTGCCAGCAGATTACTATCTGGAAACACCATATATTTT,CASRLLSGNTIYF
TRBV9,TRBJ2-7,.,.,TGTGCCAGCAGCTTCGGGGATACCTACGAGCAGTACTTC,CASSFGDTYEQYF